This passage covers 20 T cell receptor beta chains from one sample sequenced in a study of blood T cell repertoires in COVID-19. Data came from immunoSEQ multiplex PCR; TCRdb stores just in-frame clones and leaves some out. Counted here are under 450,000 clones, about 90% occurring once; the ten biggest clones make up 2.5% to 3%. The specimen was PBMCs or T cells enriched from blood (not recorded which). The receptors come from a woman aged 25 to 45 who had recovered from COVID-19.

The chain's CDR3 is CASSPGGLAEYSYEQYF. The DNA of the CDR3 is TGTGCCAGCAGTCCAGGGGGACTAGCGGAGTACTCCTACGAGCAGTACTTC. The chain recombines TRBV7-8 with TRBJ2-7, with 11 bases matching TRBD2. Germline V gene data show CDR1 as SGHVS and CDR2 as FQNEAQ. J was trimmed by 0 bases and V by 6 bases; bases with no gene match: 10. The CDR3 covers 17 residues.

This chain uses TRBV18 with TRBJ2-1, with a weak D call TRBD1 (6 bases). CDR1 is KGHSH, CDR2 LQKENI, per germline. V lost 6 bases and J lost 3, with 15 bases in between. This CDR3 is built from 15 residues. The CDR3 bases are TGTGCCAGCTCCCAACAGGGTCTGATCTACAATGAGCAGTTCTTC. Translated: CASSQQGLIYNEQFF. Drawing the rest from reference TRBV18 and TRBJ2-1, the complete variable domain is NAGVMQNPRHLVRRRGQEARLRCSPMKGHSHVYWYRQLPEEGLKFMVYLQKENIIDESGMPKERFSAEFPKEGPSILRIQQVVRGDSAAYFCASSQQGLIYNEQFFGPGTRLTVL.

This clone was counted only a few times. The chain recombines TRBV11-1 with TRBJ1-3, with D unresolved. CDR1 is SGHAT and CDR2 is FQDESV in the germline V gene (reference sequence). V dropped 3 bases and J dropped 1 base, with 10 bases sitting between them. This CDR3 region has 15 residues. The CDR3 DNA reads TGTGCCAGCAGCTTGTCAGATCTTTCTGGAAACACCATATATTTT. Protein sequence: CASSLSDLSGNTIYF.

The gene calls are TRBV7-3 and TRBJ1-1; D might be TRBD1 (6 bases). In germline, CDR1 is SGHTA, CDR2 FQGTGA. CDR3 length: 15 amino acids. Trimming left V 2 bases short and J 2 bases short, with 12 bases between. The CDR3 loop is CASSLQGGPNTEAFF. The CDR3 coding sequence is TGTGCCAGCAGCTTACAAGGGGGACCTAACACTGAAGCTTTCTTT. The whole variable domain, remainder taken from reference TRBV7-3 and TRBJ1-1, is GAGVSQTPSNKVTEKGKYVELRCDPISGHTALYWYRQSLGQGPEFLIYFQGTGAADDSGLPNDRFFAVRPEGSVSTLKIQRTERGDSAVYLCASSLQGGPNTEAFFGQGTRLTVV.

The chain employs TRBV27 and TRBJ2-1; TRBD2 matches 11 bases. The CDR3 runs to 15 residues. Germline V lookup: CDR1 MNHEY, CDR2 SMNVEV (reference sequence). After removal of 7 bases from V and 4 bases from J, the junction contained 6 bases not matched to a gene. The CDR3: CASTEGTSGYNEQFF. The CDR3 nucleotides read TGTGCCAGCACTGAAGGGACTAGCGGATACAATGAGCAGTTCTTC.

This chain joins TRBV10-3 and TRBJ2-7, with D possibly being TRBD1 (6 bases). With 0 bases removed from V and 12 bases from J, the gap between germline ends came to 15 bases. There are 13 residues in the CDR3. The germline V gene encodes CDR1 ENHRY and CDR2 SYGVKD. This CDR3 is CAISESRDQGSYF. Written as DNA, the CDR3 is TGTGCCATCAGTGAGTCGAGGGACCAGGGGTCGTACTTC.

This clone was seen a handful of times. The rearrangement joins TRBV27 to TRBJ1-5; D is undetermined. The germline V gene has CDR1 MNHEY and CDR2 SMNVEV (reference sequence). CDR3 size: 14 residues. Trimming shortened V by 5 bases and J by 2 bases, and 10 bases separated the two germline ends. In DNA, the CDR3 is TGTGCCAGCAGTCCCCGCGCGGGCAATCAGCCCCAGCATTTT. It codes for CASSPRAGNQPQHF.

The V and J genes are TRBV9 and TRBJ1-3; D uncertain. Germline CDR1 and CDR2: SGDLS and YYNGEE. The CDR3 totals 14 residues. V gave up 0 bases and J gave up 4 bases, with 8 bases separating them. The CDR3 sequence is CASSVAYQGNTIYF. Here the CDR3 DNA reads TGTGCCAGCAGCGTAGCTTACCAGGGAAACACCATATATTTT.

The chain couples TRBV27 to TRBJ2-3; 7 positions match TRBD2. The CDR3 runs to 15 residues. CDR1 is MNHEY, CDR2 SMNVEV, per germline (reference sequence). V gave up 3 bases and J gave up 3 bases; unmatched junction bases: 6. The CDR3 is CASSFGGGGTDTQYF. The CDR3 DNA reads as TGTGCCAGCAGTTTCGGCGGGGGTGGAACAGATACGCAGTATTTT.

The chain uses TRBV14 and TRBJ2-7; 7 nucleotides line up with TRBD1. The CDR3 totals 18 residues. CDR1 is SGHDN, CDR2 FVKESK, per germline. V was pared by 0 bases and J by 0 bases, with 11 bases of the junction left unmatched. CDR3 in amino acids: CASSQDLRTGFSSYEQYF. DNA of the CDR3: TGTGCCAGCAGCCAAGATCTTCGGACAGGATTTAGCTCCTACGAGCAGTACTTC.

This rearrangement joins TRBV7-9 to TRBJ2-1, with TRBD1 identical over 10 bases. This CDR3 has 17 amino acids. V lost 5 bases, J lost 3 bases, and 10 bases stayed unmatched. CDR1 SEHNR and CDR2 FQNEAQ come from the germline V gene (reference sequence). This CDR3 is CASSPDPGTGDYNEQFF. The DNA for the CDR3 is TGTGCCAGCAGCCCCGATCCCGGGACAGGGGACTACAATGAGCAGTTCTTC. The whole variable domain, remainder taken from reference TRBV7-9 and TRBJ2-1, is DTGVSQNPRHKITKRGQNVTFRCDPISEHNRLYWYRQTLGQGPEFLTYFQNEAQLEKSRLLSDRFSAERPKGSFSTLEIQRTEQGDSAMYLCASSPDPGTGDYNEQFFGPGTRLTVL.

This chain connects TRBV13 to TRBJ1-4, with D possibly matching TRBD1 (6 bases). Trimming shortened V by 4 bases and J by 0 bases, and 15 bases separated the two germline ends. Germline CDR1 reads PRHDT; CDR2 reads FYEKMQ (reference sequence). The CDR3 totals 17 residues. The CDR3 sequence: CASSSGDTSATNEKLFF. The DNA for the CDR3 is TGTGCCAGCAGCTCCGGGGACACCTCTGCAACTAATGAAAAACTGTTTTTT.

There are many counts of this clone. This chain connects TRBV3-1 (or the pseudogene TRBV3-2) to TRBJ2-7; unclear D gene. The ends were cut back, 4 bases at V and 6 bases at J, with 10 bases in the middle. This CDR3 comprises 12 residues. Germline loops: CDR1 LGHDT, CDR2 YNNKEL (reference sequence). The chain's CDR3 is CASSRSLGEQYF. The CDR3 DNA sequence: TGTGCCAGCAGCCGAAGCCTCGGCGAGCAGTACTTC.

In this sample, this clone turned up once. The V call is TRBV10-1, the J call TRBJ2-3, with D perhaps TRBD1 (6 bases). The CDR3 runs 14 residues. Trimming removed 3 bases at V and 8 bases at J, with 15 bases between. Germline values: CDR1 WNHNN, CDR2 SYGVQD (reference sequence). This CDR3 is CASSDAQIGGTQYF. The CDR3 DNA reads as TGCGCCAGCAGTGATGCGCAAATAGGGGGTACGCAGTATTTT.

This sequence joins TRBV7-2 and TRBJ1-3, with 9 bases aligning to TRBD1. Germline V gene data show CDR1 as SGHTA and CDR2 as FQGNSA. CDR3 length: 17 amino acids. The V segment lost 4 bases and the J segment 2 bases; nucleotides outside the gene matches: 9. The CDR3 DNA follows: TGTGCCAGCAGCTCATCACCGGGACAGGGTACTGGAAACACCATATATTTT. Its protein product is CASSSSPGQGTGNTIYF.

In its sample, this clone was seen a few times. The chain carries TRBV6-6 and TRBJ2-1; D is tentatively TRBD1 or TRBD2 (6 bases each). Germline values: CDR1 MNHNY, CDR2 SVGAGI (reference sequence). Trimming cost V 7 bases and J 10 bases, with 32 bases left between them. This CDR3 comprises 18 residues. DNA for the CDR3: TGTGCCAGCACTCGGGACACTTTGGGACTCCGTGGCGGGATCGAGCAGTTCTTC. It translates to CASTRDTLGLRGGIEQFF.

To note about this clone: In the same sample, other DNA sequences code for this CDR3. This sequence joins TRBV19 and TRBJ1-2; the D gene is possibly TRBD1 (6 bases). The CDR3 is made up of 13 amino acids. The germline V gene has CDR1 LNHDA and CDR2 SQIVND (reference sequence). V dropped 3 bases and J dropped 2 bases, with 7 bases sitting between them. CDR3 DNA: TGTGCCAGTAGTATCACAGGGAACTATGGCTACACCTTC. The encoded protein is CASSITGNYGYTF.

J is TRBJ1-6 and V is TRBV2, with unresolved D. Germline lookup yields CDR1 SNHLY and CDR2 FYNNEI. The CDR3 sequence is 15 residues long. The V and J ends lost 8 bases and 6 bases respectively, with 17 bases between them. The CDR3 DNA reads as TGTGCCAGCTCGGAGGTACAGCTTCGTAATTCACCCCTCCACTTT. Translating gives CASSEVQLRNSPLHF.

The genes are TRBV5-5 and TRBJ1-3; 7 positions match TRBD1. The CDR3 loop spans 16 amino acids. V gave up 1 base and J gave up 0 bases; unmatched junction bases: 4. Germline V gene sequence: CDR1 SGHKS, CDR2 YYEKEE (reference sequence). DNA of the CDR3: TGTGCCAGCAGCTTGAAGGGGGCAAGCTCTGGAAACACCATATATTTT. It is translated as CASSLKGASSGNTIYF. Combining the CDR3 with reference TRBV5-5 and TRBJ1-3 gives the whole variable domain DAGVTQSPTHLIKTRGQQVTLRCSPISGHKSVSWYQQVLGQGPQFIFQYYEKEERGRGNFPDRFSARQFPNYSSELNVNALLLGDSALYLCASSLKGASSGNTIYFGEGSWLTVV.

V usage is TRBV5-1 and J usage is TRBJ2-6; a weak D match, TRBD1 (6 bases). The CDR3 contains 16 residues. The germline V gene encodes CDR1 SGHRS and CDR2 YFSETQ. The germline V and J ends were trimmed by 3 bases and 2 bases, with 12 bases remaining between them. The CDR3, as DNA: TGCGCCAGCAGCTGGGCTGACAGGCCTGGGGCCAACGTCCTGACTTTC. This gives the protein CASSWADRPGANVLTF.